This T cell receptor beta chain was sequenced for a study of cytomegalovirus exposure and HLA in healthy donors. Findings and limits, study-wide: It has been reported that TCR beta sequences accurately predicted the HLA-A and HLA-B alleles of most subjects. In an earlier analysis, about 87% or about 30%: the productive usage of most TCR beta V segments. Analysis was carried out at a later point, and it linked a missense DCLRE1C variant to TCR beta V- and J-gene trimming. Sequencing depth roughly uniform across donors was assumed in presence/absence analyses.

Concerning this clone: What it binds is unknown.

The PCR used 60 Vbeta and 13 Jbeta primers. TCRdb's table, derived via immunoSEQ multiplex PCR, lists solely in-frame clones and lacks some. The sample consists of 150,000 or so clones, more than 70% of them appearing once. The CDR3 consists of 15 residues. Germline assignment: CDR1 SNHLY and CDR2 FYNNEI. V lost 5 bases to trimming and J lost 1 base; unmatched junction nucleotides: 4. The receptor was isolated from a male donor in good health and CMV-seronegative. Sequences were obtained from PBMCs. This chain connects TRBV2 to TRBJ2-1; TRBD1 aligns across 8 bases. The CDR3 loop reads CASSFDRGSYNEQFF. For the CDR3, the DNA is TGTGCCAGCAGTTTCGACAGGGGATCCTACAATGAGCAGTTCTTC.